This TCR beta chain derives from a study of blood T cell repertoires in COVID-19. Study background: The origin of the acute and convalescent COVID-19 samples was the United States, Italy and Spain. The cDNA or gDNA used as material had been derived from T cells, B-cell-depleted T cells, or PBMCs.

The CDR3 is 15 amino acids. Looked up from germline, CDR1 is SGDLS and CDR2 is YYNGEE. V was clipped by 0 bases and J by 4 bases, with 14 bases between them. Here immunoSEQ multiplex PCR was the method, and the copy in TCRdb shows in-frame clones only, minus some. Among roughly 280,000 clones listed, about nine tenths were seen once. The chain employs TRBV9 and TRBJ2-7; D remains unclear. Sequenced material: peripheral blood. This TCR derives from a woman aged 45-59 years who had recovered from COVID-19. The CDR3: CASSVGLQKPYEQYF. In DNA form, the CDR3 reads TGTGCCAGCAGCGTAGGCCTACAGAAGCCTTACGAGCAGTACTTC. Using reference TRBV9 and TRBJ2-7 for the parts outside the CDR3, the full variable domain is DSGVTQTPKHLITATGQRVTLRCSPRSGDLSVYWYQQSLDQGLQFLIQYYNGEERAKGNILERFSAQQFPDLHSELNLSSLELGDSALYFCASSVGLQKPYEQYFGPGTRLTVT.